What follows are 30 T cell receptor beta chains derived from one specimen sequenced in a study of T cells in Graves' hyperthyroidism and ophthalmopathy. Amplification yielded TCR beta CDR3 regions, with RNA transcripts as the source. HTBI primers were the set used in a first-round RT-PCR of the TCR CDR3. TCRdb independently ran MiXCR on the multiplex PCR reads; one entry per CDR3 protein. The repertoire consists of about 720,000 distinct CDR3 sequences, with around 19% occurring once and the leading ten covering approximately 15%. Sequenced material: blood. The receptor source for this set is a woman between 45 and 60 years old with Graves' hyperthyroidism that later progressed to Graves' ophthalmopathy.

This clonotype has a handful of counts. The gene calls are TRBV5-1 and TRBJ1-1, with no clear D. Germline V gene lookup returns CDR1 SGHRS and CDR2 YFSETQ. This CDR3 contains 16 residues. V was shortened by 5 bases and J by 0 bases, with 17 bases between the two germline ends. CDR3 sequence: CASRPPVGSMNTEAFF. The DNA for the CDR3 is TGCGCCAGCAGACCGCCCGTAGGGAGCATGAACACTGAAGCTTTCTTT.

This clonotype appeared a few times. The J gene is TRBJ1-5, the V gene TRBV5-1; 8 bases agree with TRBD1. Looked up from germline, CDR1 is SGHRS and CDR2 is YFSETQ. There are 16 residues in the CDR3. The ends lost 1 base at V and 4 bases at J; junction bases unmatched: 7. This chain's CDR3 is CASSLSPTGENQPQHF. The CDR3 nucleotides read TGCGCCAGCAGCTTGTCCCCGACAGGGGAGAATCAGCCCCAGCATTTT.

The table lists this clonotype with a few counts. The rearrangement joins TRBV18 to TRBJ1-6, with a weak D call TRBD1 (6 bases). The CDR3 extends over 16 amino acids. Trimming took 3 bases from V and 9 from J, leaving 18 bases between them. Germline CDR1 KGHSH, CDR2 LQKENI. The CDR3 coding sequence is TGTGCCAGCTCACCGAACCTCGGGACACCGGTTTCACCCCTCCACTTT. Translating gives CASSPNLGTPVSPLHF.

This clonotype was seen ten or more times. V and J are TRBV3-1 and TRBJ2-1; D remains unclear. V lost 0 bases and J lost 5, with 17 bases in between. The germline gives CDR1 LGHDT, CDR2 YNNKEL (reference sequence). The CDR3 runs to 17 residues. The CDR3 DNA sequence: TGTGCCAGCAGCCAAGAATCCAGTGTTAGCACCCACAATGAGCAGTTCTTC. It yields the protein CASSQESSVSTHNEQFF.

The rearrangement joins TRBV30 to TRBJ2-3, with D hard to call. The germline gives CDR1 GTSNPN, CDR2 SVGIG (reference sequence). The V gene lost 0 bases and the J gene lost 4 bases, with 5 bases spanning the gap. The CDR3 length is 12 residues. The CDR3, as DNA: TGTGCCTGGAGTGTTACAGCAGATACGCAGTATTTT. Amino acid sequence: CAWSVTADTQYF.

The rearrangement uses TRBV2 and TRBJ1-6; D remains unclear. Looked up from germline, CDR1 is SNHLY and CDR2 is FYNNEI. The CDR3 is made up of 14 amino acids. Trimming left V 11 bases short and J 5 bases short, with 16 bases between. The CDR3 region has the DNA TGTGCCGGCTCGTTCGGGCAGGATAATTCACCCCTCCACTTT. As protein: CAGSFGQDNSPLHF.

Many counts were recorded for this clonotype. V usage is TRBV18 and J usage is TRBJ1-2; 8 bases match TRBD1. Germline values: CDR1 KGHSH, CDR2 LQKENI. V was clipped by 3 bases and J by 3 bases; unmatched bases: 3. CDR3 length: 14 residues. The CDR3 is CASSPGQDHYGYTF. As DNA, the CDR3 is TGTGCCAGCTCACCGGGACAGGATCACTATGGCTACACCTTC.

The chain recombines TRBV4-2 with TRBJ1-1, with 7 bases fitting TRBD1. Germline loops: CDR1 LGHNA, CDR2 YNFKEQ. The CDR3 has 14 amino acids. The J segment lost 5 bases and the V segment lost 5 bases, leaving 8 bases of the junction unmatched. In DNA, the CDR3 is TGTGCCAGCAGCGGACAGGCCGCGAGGACTGAAGCTTTCTTT. This translates into CASSGQAARTEAFF.

This clonotype appeared a few times. The V call is TRBV19, the J call TRBJ1-2; D is perhaps TRBD1 (6 bases). Germline-derived CDR1 and CDR2 are LNHDA and SQIVND (reference sequence). The CDR3 has 17 amino acids. V dropped 6 bases and J dropped 0 bases, with 20 bases sitting between them. As DNA, the CDR3 is TGTGCCAGTAGCAGCCTGCTTGGACAGCAAGCTAACTATGGCTACACCTTC. It codes for CASSSLLGQQANYGYTF. Combining the CDR3 with reference TRBV19 and TRBJ1-2 gives the whole variable domain DGGITQSPKYLFRKEGQNVTLSCEQNLNHDAMYWYRQDPGQGLRLIYYSQIVNDFQKGDIAEGYSVSREKKESFPLTVTSAQKNPTAFYLCASSSLLGQQANYGYTFGSGTRLTVV.

This rearrangement joins TRBV20-1 to TRBJ2-1; 8 bases align to TRBD1. Losses at the gene ends were 4 bases for V and 5 bases for J; bases not matched to a gene: 1. From germline, CDR1 is DFQATT and CDR2 SNEGSKA (reference sequence). There are 12 residues in the CDR3. The CDR3 bases are TGCAGTGCTACGGACAGGGACAATGAGCAGTTCTTC. Protein product: CSATDRDNEQFF.

V gene TRBV28 combines with J gene TRBJ1-1; unclear D gene. V dropped 6 bases and J dropped 8 bases, with 13 bases sitting between them. From germline, CDR1 is MDHEN and CDR2 SYDVKM. The CDR3 spans 12 residues. CDR3 nucleotide sequence: TGTGCCAGCAGCCAAAGTCGGGGAGAAGCTTTCTTT. Protein: CASSQSRGEAFF.

This clonotype was detected only a few times. V is TRBV6-1 and J is TRBJ1-5; TRBD1 might be the D (5 bases). The CDR3 spans 18 residues. The V gene lost 6 bases and the J gene lost 0 bases, with 21 bases spanning the gap. CDR1 MNHNS and CDR2 SASEGT come from the germline V gene. The DNA for the CDR3 is TGTGCCAGCAGCTCTCTTGGGCCAACAGGACTTAGCAATCAGCCCCAGCATTTT. Amino acid sequence: CASSSLGPTGLSNQPQHF.

This chain links TRBV9 with TRBJ2-1, with TRBD1 matching over 8 bases. CDR1 and CDR2 from the germline V gene are SGDLS and YYNGEE. The CDR3 runs 16 residues. The V gene end was trimmed by 3 bases and the J gene end by 9 bases; junction bases not matched to a gene: 14. The CDR3 is CASSAWTGRTTSEQFF. The CDR3 nucleotides are TGTGCCAGCAGCGCTTGGACAGGGCGAACAACTAGTGAGCAGTTCTTC.

The chain joins TRBV6-1 to TRBJ2-5; D gene uncertain. The CDR3 is 13 amino acids. V lost 6 bases, J lost 3 bases, and 11 bases lay in between. The V gene's germline CDR1 is MNHNS and CDR2 SASEGT. Here the CDR3 DNA reads TGTGCCAGCAGGCCCGGTATGAAAGAGACCCAGTACTTC. Translation: CASRPGMKETQYF.

This clonotype came up many times. This chain joins TRBV6-1 and TRBJ1-1; D uncertain. The length of the CDR3 is 13 residues. Germline V CDR1 and CDR2: MNHNS, SASEGT. Deletions cut 6 bases from V and 1 base from J, with 9 bases between. CDR3 in DNA: TGTGCCAGCAGGACAACACAGAACACTGAAGCTTTCTTT. Encoded protein: CASRTTQNTEAFF.

This clonotype has more than one count but fewer than ten. The CDR3 is CSARRDSAYEQYF. CDR3 DNA sequence: TGCAGTGCTAGGAGGGACAGCGCTTACGAGCAGTACTTC. The chain recombines TRBV20-1 with TRBJ2-7, with TRBD1 identical over 7 bases. This CDR3 contains 13 residues. Germline V gene lookup returns CDR1 DFQATT and CDR2 SNEGSKA (reference sequence). The J segment lost 4 bases and the V segment lost 3 bases, leaving 6 bases of the junction unmatched.

Ten or more counts support this clonotype. V gene TRBV20-1 combines with J gene TRBJ2-3, with 9 bases fitting TRBD2. J lost 1 base, V lost 3 bases, and 14 bases had no gene match. The CDR3 loop spans 18 amino acids. Germline lookup yields CDR1 DFQATT and CDR2 SNEGSKA (reference sequence). CDR3 nucleotide sequence: TGCAGTGCTAGCGCGAGCGGGGGGAGATCTTTTGGCACAGATACGCAGTATTTT. It translates to CSASASGGRSFGTDTQYF.

This clonotype was detected many times. The chain links TRBV7-2 to TRBJ1-5; possibly TRBD1 for D (6 bases). CDR1 and CDR2 (germline): SGHTA, FQGNSA. Trimming pared 0 bases from V and 0 bases from J, leaving 9 bases between. The length of the CDR3 is 16 residues. CDR3 sequence: CASSLATGFSNQPQHF. CDR3 bases: TGTGCCAGCAGCTTAGCGACAGGTTTTAGCAATCAGCCCCAGCATTTT. Filled out from reference TRBV7-2 and TRBJ1-5, the complete variable domain reads GAGVSQSPSNKVTEKGKDVELRCDPISGHTALYWYRQSLGQGLEFLIYFQGNSAPDKSGLPSDRFSAERTGGSVSTLTIQRTQQEDSAVYLCASSLATGFSNQPQHFGDGTRLSIL.

This clonotype was seen at least ten times. The CDR3 DNA sequence: TGTGCCAGCAGTGAAGGCCCAGATAGCAATCAGCCCCAGCATTTT. Encoded protein: CASSEGPDSNQPQHF. The V call is TRBV2, the J call TRBJ1-5; D ambiguous. The CDR3 runs to 15 residues. Germline-derived CDR1 and CDR2 are SNHLY and FYNNEI. The germline V and J ends were trimmed by 1 base and 0 bases, with 7 bases remaining between them.

This clonotype appeared many times. V is TRBV11-2 and J is TRBJ2-3, with TRBD1 identical over 9 bases. Unmatched junction bases numbered 6, after V lost 5 bases and J lost 3 bases. The V gene's germline CDR1 is SGHAT and CDR2 FQNNGV. The CDR3 runs to 15 residues. The CDR3 sequence is CASSLDRGWTDTQYF. The CDR3, as DNA: TGTGCCAGCAGCCTCGACAGGGGGTGGACAGATACGCAGTATTTT.

This clonotype occurred many times. The chain combines TRBV30 with TRBJ1-2; 7 bases are a match to TRBD1. The CDR3 length is 14 residues. Germline CDR1 GTSNPN, CDR2 SVGIG (reference sequence). V was clipped by 5 bases and J by 2 bases; unmatched bases: 8. The DNA for the CDR3 is TGTGCCTGGGACCCAGGGACAGCGAACTATGGCTACACCTTC. Translated: CAWDPGTANYGYTF.

There are many counts of this clonotype. The chain employs TRBV20-1 and TRBJ1-1, with D unresolved. Germline CDR1 DFQATT, CDR2 SNEGSKA (reference sequence). Trimming took 6 bases from V and 1 from J, leaving 18 bases between them. The CDR3 is 15 amino acids. Here the CDR3 reads CSAHSVGPGNTEAFF. The CDR3, as DNA: TGCAGTGCACACTCAGTAGGGCCAGGGAACACTGAAGCTTTCTTT.

This clonotype was recorded many times. The chain combines TRBV5-1 with TRBJ2-3; no reliable D call. Germline V gene sequence: CDR1 SGHRS, CDR2 YFSETQ. The ends were cut back, 4 bases at V and 2 bases at J, with 20 bases in the middle. This CDR3 is 17 amino acids long. CDR3 sequence reads: CASSPLAVVDTTDTQYF. In DNA, the CDR3 is TGCGCCAGCAGCCCCCTGGCGGTTGTAGACACCACAGATACGCAGTATTTT.

The table lists this clonotype with a few counts. The chain links TRBV20-1 to TRBJ1-1; 9 bases are a match to TRBD1. CDR1 DFQATT and CDR2 SNEGSKA come from the germline V gene (reference sequence). The CDR3 is 13 residues long. The V segment lost 5 bases and the J segment 5 bases; nucleotides outside the gene matches: 6. This chain's CDR3 is CSAVTGGSTEAFF. The CDR3, as DNA: TGCAGTGCTGTCACAGGGGGCAGTACTGAAGCTTTCTTT.

A few counts support this clonotype. This sequence joins TRBV5-4 and TRBJ1-2, with TRBD1 as a possible D gene (6 bases). The CDR3 length is 15 residues. Germline assignment: CDR1 SGHNT and CDR2 YYREEE (reference sequence). V lost 2 bases and J lost 2, with 13 bases in between. The CDR3 is CASSLQGLGNYGYTF. The DNA of the CDR3 is TGTGCCAGCAGCTTACAGGGTCTTGGGAACTATGGCTACACCTTC.

In this sample, this clonotype turned up a few times. The rearrangement joins TRBV13 to TRBJ1-3; no reliable D call. The CDR3 sequence is 12 residues long. CDR1 is PRHDT and CDR2 is FYEKMQ in the germline V gene (reference sequence). The ends were cut back, 5 bases at V and 1 base at J, with 3 bases in the middle. CDR3 region: CASSISGNTIYF. CDR3 DNA sequence: TGTGCCAGCAGCATTTCTGGAAACACCATATATTTT.

The chain couples TRBV12-3 or TRBV12-4 to TRBJ1-5; 8 nucleotides line up with TRBD1. Trimming took 2 bases from V and 6 from J; bases not matched to a gene: 9. The CDR3 is 16 amino acids. This chain's CDR3 is CASSLYRGDGSQPQHF. The CDR3 coding sequence is TGTGCCAGCAGTTTATACAGGGGGGATGGCAGTCAGCCCCAGCATTTT.

The gene calls are TRBV6-1 and TRBJ1-5; tentative D call: TRBD1 (6 bases). The CDR3 totals 15 residues. V lost 4 bases, J lost 7 bases, and 17 bases lay in between. The germline gives CDR1 MNHNS, CDR2 SASEGT. The CDR3 bases are TGTGCCAGCAGTGCACGACAGGTCCCGGGGCAGCCCCAGCATTTT. Protein sequence: CASSARQVPGQPQHF.

This clonotype has a count of ten or more. The rearrangement joins TRBV12-3 or TRBV12-4 to TRBJ1-5, with 11 bases identical to TRBD1. The CDR3 is 15 residues long. J gave up 6 bases and V 7 bases, and 8 bases lay outside the gene matches. In DNA form, the CDR3 reads TGTGCCAGCAACCCGGGACAGGGGGAGGGTCAGCCCCAGCATTTT. Its protein is CASNPGQGEGQPQHF.

The sample holds many counts of this clonotype. The chain recombines TRBV27 with TRBJ1-2, with 8 bases that match TRBD1. CDR3 length: 15 amino acids. Germline CDR1 and CDR2: MNHEY and SMNVEV (reference sequence). The V gene end was trimmed by 5 bases and the J gene end by 7 bases; junction bases not matched to a gene: 12. The CDR3 protein is CASSLGPGQVSGYTF. CDR3 DNA sequence: TGTGCCAGCAGTCTAGGGCCGGGACAGGTCTCTGGCTACACCTTC.